A selection of T cell receptor beta chains follows, all from one sample in a study of cytomegalovirus exposure and HLA in healthy donors. Generated by immunoSEQ multiplex PCR, the TCRdb table keeps only in-frame clones and is missing some. The sample consists of approximately 54,000 clones, about nine tenths of them appearing once. Sequences were obtained from PBMCs. These receptors originate from a young woman in good health and CMV-seropositive. CDR3s include the opening cysteine and the closing phenylalanine or tryptophan. D genes are given only for firm matches. A clone size is listed for some rows: how often the clone was seen (once, few, many), or a class if it is expanded.

TRBV29-1,TRBD1,TRBJ2-2,-,TGCAGCGTTGAGAGAGCGGACAGGGAGTACACCGGGGAGCTGTTTTTT,CSVERADREYTGELFF
TRBV5-1,TRBD1,TRBJ1-1,once,TGCGCCAGCAGCCCACCGGGACAGGGGGCAGCTGAAGCTTTCTTT,CASSPPGQGAAEAFF
TRBV5-4,-,TRBJ1-3,-,TGTGCCAGCAGCTTAGCCACAGGGATAGGCTCTGGAAACACCATATATTTT,CASSLATGIGSGNTIYF
TRBV6-1,TRBD1,TRBJ1-6,few,TGTGCCAGCAGTGGGTTACGGGACAGGAGATATAATTCACCCCTCCACTTT,CASSGLRDRRYNSPLHF
TRBV4-3,TRBD1,TRBJ1-3,once,TGCGCCAGCAGCCAATGGACAGGGGGGCTGCAGACCATATATTTT,CASSQWTGGLQTIYF
TRBV7-2,-,TRBJ2-7,-,TGTGCCAGCAGCTTGCGAACAGACTACGAGCAGTACTTC,CASSLRTDYEQYF
TRBV29-1,TRBD1,TRBJ2-6,-,TGCAGCGTTGAAAGGACAGGGGGTGGCGGGGCCAACGTCCTGACTTTC,CSVERTGGGGANVLTF
TRBV4-3,-,TRBJ2-2,once,TGCGCCAGCAGCCCCGGTGACTTCCGACAGACCGGGGAGCTGTTTTTT,CASSPGDFRQTGELFF
TRBV19,-,TRBJ2-5,-,TGTGCCGACCAGGGCTGGGACTTACAAGAGACCCAGTACTTC,CADQGWDLQETQYF
TRBV5-1,TRBD2,TRBJ2-3,few,TGCGCCAGCTCCCAACTGGGGAGCGGGGGGGCAAGGGATACGCAGTATTTT,CASSQLGSGGARDTQYF
TRBV19,-,TRBJ1-1,-,TGTGCCAGTAGTATTAGGGTGGGAGACACTGAAGCTTTCTTT,CASSIRVGDTEAFF
TRBV30,-,TRBJ2-4,-,TGTGCCTGGAGACGGGGGGCCGAAAACATTCAGTACTTC,CAWRRGAENIQYF
TRBV7-2,-,TRBJ1-6,few,TGTGCCAGCAGCCTTAGACAGGCGGTTTGGGGTCTCCACTTT,CASSLRQAVWGLHF
TRBV5-4,-,TRBJ2-5,once,TGTGCCAGCAGCTTTGGAGGGGGGGAGGAGACCCAGTACTTC,CASSFGGGEETQYF
TRBV4-2,-,TRBJ1-6,-,TGTGCCAGCAGCCAAGATCTGTCCGGGGGATATTCACCCCTCCACTTT,CASSQDLSGGYSPLHF
TRBV18,TRBD1,TRBJ1-4,once,TGTGCCAGCTCACGGGACAGGGCAGGGGAAAAACTGTTTTTT,CASSRDRAGEKLFF
TRBV27,-,TRBJ2-3,-,TGTGCCAGCAGTTTACCCCGCGGGGACAGCCTAGATACGCAGTATTTT,CASSLPRGDSLDTQYF
TRBV7-2,-,TRBJ2-5,-,TGTGCCAGCAGCCGGGGGTTGGAAGAGACCCAGTACTTC,CASSRGLEETQYF
TRBV2,-,TRBJ1-2,few,TGTGCCAGCAGCTCAGGCCAAAGCTATGGCTACACCTTC,CASSSGQSYGYTF
TRBV29-1,TRBD1,TRBJ2-3,-,TGCAGCGCCGAAACCGGGACAGGAGGGGATACGCAGTATTTT,CSAETGTGGDTQYF
TRBV13,TRBD1,TRBJ2-2,once,TGTGCCAGCAGCTCGGGACAGCCAGTTAACACCGGGGAGCTGTTTTTT,CASSSGQPVNTGELFF
TRBV30,-,TRBJ1-6,-,TGTGCCTGGAAGTTAGGATCTAGCTCCTATAATTCACCCCTCCACTTT,CAWKLGSSSYNSPLHF
TRBV28,-,TRBJ2-5,-,TGTGCCAGCAGTTTTACGGGGTCACCCAGCCAAGAGACCCAGTACTTC,CASSFTGSPSQETQYF
TRBV28,TRBD1,TRBJ1-1,-,TGTGCCAGCAAGGACCCTGACAGGGACGCTGAAGCTTTCTTT,CASKDPDRDAEAFF
TRBV27,-,TRBJ2-7,-,TGTGCCAGCAGTTTAGGGGCCGGCGAGCAGTACTTC,CASSLGAGEQYF
TRBV11-2,-,TRBJ2-1,-,TGTGCCAGCAGCACTAGGTGGGAAATCAATGAGCAGTTCTTC,CASSTRWEINEQFF
TRBV10-1,TRBD1,TRBJ2-1,-,TGCGCCAGCAGTCCTGACAGGGGGCCCAATGAGCAGTTCTTC,CASSPDRGPNEQFF
TRBV27,TRBD2,TRBJ2-1,-,TGTGCCAGCAGTTTAACGAGGACTAGCGGGTCTAAAAAGTTCTTC,CASSLTRTSGSKKFF
TRBV5-6,TRBD1,TRBJ1-5,-,TGTGCCAGCAGCCGGGGGGTCGGGACAGGGCTTTATAGCAATCAGCCCCAGCATTTT,CASSRGVGTGLYSNQPQHF
TRBV11-2,TRBD1,TRBJ2-7,-,TGTGCCAGCAGCTTACAGGGGGCTTCCTACGAGCAGTACTTC,CASSLQGASYEQYF
TRBV28,-,TRBJ2-1,-,TGTGCCAGCAGTTTAAAGGGGATTGCAGTGCAGTTCTTC,CASSLKGIAVQFF
TRBV5-1,-,TRBJ1-2,-,TGCGCCAGCAGCTTGTTTTCAGGGGACGGCTACACCTTC,CASSLFSGDGYTF
TRBV2,-,TRBJ2-2,-,TGTGCCAGCACCGTTGCTTACGAGAGGAACACCGGGGAGCTGTTTTTT,CASTVAYERNTGELFF
TRBV6-5,TRBD1,TRBJ1-1,-,TGTGCCAGCAGTTACTTTGGGACAGGTCAATTCAAGGAAGCTTTCTTT,CASSYFGTGQFKEAFF
TRBV2,TRBD1,TRBJ1-3,-,TGTGCCAGCAGTGGACCGGGACAGGGATCCGGAAACACCATATATTTT,CASSGPGQGSGNTIYF
TRBV5-6,-,TRBJ1-2,-,TGTGCCAGCAGCTTGCCCGACAGCTATGGCTACACCTTC,CASSLPDSYGYTF
TRBV19,-,TRBJ2-3,once,TGTGCCAGTAGTTTGAACAGGGATACGCAGTATTTT,CASSLNRDTQYF
TRBV7-9,-,TRBJ2-7,few,TGTGCCGTCTCCCCGGGGACTTCCTACGAGCAGTACTTC,CAVSPGTSYEQYF
TRBV11-3,-,TRBJ2-3,once,TGTGCCAGCAGCTTAGGCACAGGGTGGAACACAGATACGCAGTATTTT,CASSLGTGWNTDTQYF
TRBV7-2,TRBD2,TRBJ2-1,-,TGTGCCAGCAGCTTGCCTAGCGGGGGGGCCCAGGGGTTCTTC,CASSLPSGGAQGFF
TRBV4-2,TRBD1,TRBJ2-3,-,TGTGCCAGCAGCCAAGAGCGACAGGGCGATACGCAGTATTTT,CASSQERQGDTQYF
TRBV10-3,-,TRBJ2-1,-,TGTGCCATCAGTGAGTCGAATCAGAATGAGCAGTTCTTC,CAISESNQNEQFF
TRBV7-8,TRBD2,TRBJ2-1,-,TGTGCCAGCAGCCCCAGTAGCGGGGGGTACAATGAGCAGTTCTTC,CASSPSSGGYNEQFF
TRBV6-5,TRBD1,TRBJ1-4,-,TGTGCCAGCAGCCTAACCGGGACAGAAGATGAAAAACTGTTTTTT,CASSLTGTEDEKLFF
TRBV7-2,-,TRBJ2-7,-,TGTGCCAGCAGCTTAGTGGGTGGGCGGGCGGCCGAGCAGTACTTC,CASSLVGGRAAEQYF
TRBV30,TRBD1,TRBJ1-6,-,TGTGCCTGGGGGGGACAGGGTGGCTCACCCCTCCACTTT,CAWGGQGGSPLHF
TRBV10-2,-,TRBJ1-2,once,TGCGCCAGCAGAGGACGGGGAAACTATGGCTACACCTTC,CASRGRGNYGYTF
TRBV7-9,TRBD2,TRBJ2-2,once,TGTGCCAGCAGTCTACAGACTAGCGGCGGGGAGCTGTTTTTT,CASSLQTSGGELFF
TRBV18,-,TRBJ1-1,-,TGTGCCAGCTCACTCGGGTTGGTGAACACTGAAGCTTTCTTT,CASSLGLVNTEAFF
TRBV18,-,TRBJ2-5,-,TGTGCCAGCTCACCAGGGGCCGGAGAGACCCAGTACTTC,CASSPGAGETQYF
TRBV27,TRBD2,TRBJ2-5,-,TGTGCCAGCAGTTTTGCGGGGGGGCAAGAGACCCAGTACTTC,CASSFAGGQETQYF
TRBV5-1,-,TRBJ1-2,-,TGCGCCAGCAGCTTGTCGGGAGAGACGCGCAGGGGCTACACCTTC,CASSLSGETRRGYTF
TRBV5-6,TRBD1,TRBJ2-1,once,TGTGCCAGCAGCTTAACACCGGGACAGGGGGCGGTAGACAATGAGCAGTTCTTC,CASSLTPGQGAVDNEQFF